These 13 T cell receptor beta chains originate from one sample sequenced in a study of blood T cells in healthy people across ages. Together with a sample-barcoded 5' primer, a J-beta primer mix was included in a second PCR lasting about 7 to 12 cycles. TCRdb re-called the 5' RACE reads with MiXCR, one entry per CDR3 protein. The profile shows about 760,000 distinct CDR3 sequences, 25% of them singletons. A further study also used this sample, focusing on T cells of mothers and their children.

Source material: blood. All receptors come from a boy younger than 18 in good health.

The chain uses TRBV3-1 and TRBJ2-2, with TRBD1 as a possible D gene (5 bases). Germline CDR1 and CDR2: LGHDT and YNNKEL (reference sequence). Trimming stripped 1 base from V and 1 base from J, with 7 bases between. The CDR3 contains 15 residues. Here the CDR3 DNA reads TGTGCCAGCAGCCAAGTAGGGGAGAACACCGGGGAGCTGTTTTTT. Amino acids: CASSQVGENTGELFF.

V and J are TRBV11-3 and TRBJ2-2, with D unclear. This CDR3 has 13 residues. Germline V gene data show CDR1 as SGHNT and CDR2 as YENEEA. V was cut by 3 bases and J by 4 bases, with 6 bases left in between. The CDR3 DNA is TGTGCCAGCAGCTTCGGCAGCACCGGGGAGCTGTTTTTT. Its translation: CASSFGSTGELFF.

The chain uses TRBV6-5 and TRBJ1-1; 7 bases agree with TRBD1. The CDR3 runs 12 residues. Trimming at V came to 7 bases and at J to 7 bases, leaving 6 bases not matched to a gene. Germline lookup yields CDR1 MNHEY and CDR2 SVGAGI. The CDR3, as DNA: TGTGCCAGCACTCCAGGGGGGATTGAAGCTTTCTTT. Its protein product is CASTPGGIEAFF.

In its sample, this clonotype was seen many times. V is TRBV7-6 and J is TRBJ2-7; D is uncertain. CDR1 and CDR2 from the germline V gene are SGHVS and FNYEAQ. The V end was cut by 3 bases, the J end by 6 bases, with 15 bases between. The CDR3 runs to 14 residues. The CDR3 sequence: CASSLEDTSGEQYF. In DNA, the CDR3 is TGTGCCAGCAGCTTGGAAGACACCTCCGGCGAGCAGTACTTC.

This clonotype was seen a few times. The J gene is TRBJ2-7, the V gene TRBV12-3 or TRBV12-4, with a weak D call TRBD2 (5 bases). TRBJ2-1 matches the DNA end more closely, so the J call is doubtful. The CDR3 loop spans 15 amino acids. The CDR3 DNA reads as TGTGCCAGCAGTTTCCCACTAGGCTACTACAATGAGCAGTTCTTC. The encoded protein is CASSFPLGYYNEQFF.

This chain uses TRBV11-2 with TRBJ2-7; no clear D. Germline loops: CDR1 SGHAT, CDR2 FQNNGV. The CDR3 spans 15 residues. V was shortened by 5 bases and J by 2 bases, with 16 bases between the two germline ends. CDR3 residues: CASSPGREDPYEQYF. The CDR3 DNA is TGTGCCAGCAGCCCGGGTCGAGAGGATCCCTACGAGCAGTACTTC.

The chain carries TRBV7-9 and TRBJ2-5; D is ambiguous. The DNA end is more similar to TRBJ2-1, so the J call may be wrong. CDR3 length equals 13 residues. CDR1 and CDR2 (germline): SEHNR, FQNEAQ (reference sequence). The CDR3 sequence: CASRNDGYNEQFF. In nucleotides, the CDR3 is TGTGCCAGCAGGAACGACGGGTACAATGAGCAGTTCTTC.

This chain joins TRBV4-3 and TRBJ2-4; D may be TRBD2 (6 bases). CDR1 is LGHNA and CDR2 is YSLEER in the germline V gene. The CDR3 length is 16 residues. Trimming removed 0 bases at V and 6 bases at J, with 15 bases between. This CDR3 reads CASSQDWREPRNIQYF. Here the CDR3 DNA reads TGCGCCAGCAGCCAAGATTGGCGGGAACCCCGAAACATTCAGTACTTC.

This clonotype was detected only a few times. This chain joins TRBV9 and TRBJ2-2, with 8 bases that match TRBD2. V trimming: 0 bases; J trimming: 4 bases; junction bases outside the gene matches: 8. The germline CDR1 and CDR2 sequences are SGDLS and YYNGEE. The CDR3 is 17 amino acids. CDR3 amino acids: CASSVAGGPSFTGELFF. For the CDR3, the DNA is TGTGCCAGCAGCGTAGCGGGAGGGCCGTCCTTCACCGGGGAGCTGTTTTTT.

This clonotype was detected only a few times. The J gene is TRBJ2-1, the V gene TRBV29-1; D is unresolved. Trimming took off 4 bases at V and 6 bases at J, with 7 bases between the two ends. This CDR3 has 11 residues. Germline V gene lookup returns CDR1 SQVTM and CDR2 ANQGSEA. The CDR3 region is CSVAEPNEQFF. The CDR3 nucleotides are TGCAGCGTTGCGGAACCCAATGAGCAGTTCTTC.

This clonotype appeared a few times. The CDR3 nucleotides read TGCGCCAGCAGCTTTGTTATTAGCGGCTCTAATGAAAAACTGTTTTTT. It codes for CASSFVISGSNEKLFF. The chain has TRBV5-1 and TRBJ1-4, with D hard to call. V was cut by 2 bases and J by 3 bases, with 14 bases left in between. CDR1 and CDR2 from the germline V gene are SGHRS and YFSETQ. This CDR3 spans 16 amino acids.

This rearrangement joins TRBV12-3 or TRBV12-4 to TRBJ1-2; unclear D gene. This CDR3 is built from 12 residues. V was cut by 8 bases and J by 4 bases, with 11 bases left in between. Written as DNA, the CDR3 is TGTGCCAGCTCCGGGCGTCCCTATGGCTACACCTTC. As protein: CASSGRPYGYTF.

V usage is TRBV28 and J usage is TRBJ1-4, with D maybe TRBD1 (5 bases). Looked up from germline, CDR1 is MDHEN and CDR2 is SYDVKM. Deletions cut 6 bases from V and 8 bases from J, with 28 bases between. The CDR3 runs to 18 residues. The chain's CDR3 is CASRESGRAFGAREKLFF. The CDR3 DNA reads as TGTGCCAGCAGAGAATCTGGCCGGGCCTTTGGGGCTAGGGAAAAACTGTTTTTT.